The text below deals with one T cell receptor (beta chain). Its target is not known. TCRdb re-analysed the reads in MiXCR, keeping a single row per CDR3 protein. This table holds some 390,000 distinct CDR3 sequences, roughly 18% found once. Trimming removed 6 bases from V and 8 bases from J; junction bases left unmatched: 11. This CDR3 region has 15 residues. This entry comes from a study of T cell repertoires in cytomegalovirus infection. General observations from the study: The cumulative frequency of public TCR beta families identified carriers of CMV plus the relevant HLA. Clonotypes of TCR beta that were HLA-C-restricted and CMV-specific dominated the ex vivo response.

This rearrangement joins TRBV12-3 or TRBV12-4 to TRBJ1-4; 8 bases line up with TRBD1. The clonotype originates from a human donor in good health (CMV status not recorded). Some clones in this sample may be carry-over from other donors' samples. Sequencing was done on a sample of PBMCs. For the CDR3, the DNA is TGTGCCAGCAGACAGACAGGGGTCGGTAGGGAAAAACTGTTTTTT. Protein: CASRQTGVGREKLFF.